The 25 T cell receptor beta chains below all came from one sample that was sequenced in a study of the immune and genomic landscape of osteosarcoma (TCRdb year 2020). Receptor amplification or capture employed the immunoSEQ multiplex PCR assay. TCRdb obtained this table from immuneACCESS and retained in-frame rearrangements with V and J assigned. These tables miss some clones; where compared with another copy, unresolved V genes account for less than half of the shortfall, and the remainder is unexplained. For this sample the table gives about 6,200 clones, of which approximately 74% were detected only once. Of the sample, about 15% falls within the top ten clones. The tumors sampled were post-treatment primary, local recurrence and metastasis specimens taken from patients with a poor prognosis. Material for sequencing was osteosarcoma tumor tissue from the lung. The source is a human donor with osteosarcoma.

This chain connects TRBV7-9 to TRBJ1-5; D is unresolved. This CDR3 comprises 15 residues. Trimming cost V 5 bases and J 6 bases, with 17 bases left between them. Per germline, CDR1 SEHNR and CDR2 FQNEAQ (reference sequence). CDR3 sequence reads: CASSDDIIGGQPQHF. The CDR3 region has the DNA TGTGCCAGCAGCGATGACATCATCGGCGGTCAGCCCCAGCATTTT.

The chain couples TRBV5-3 to TRBJ1-6; possibly TRBD1 for D (5 bases). TRBV5-3 is marked as an open reading frame, function uncertain. V was clipped by 7 bases and J by 0 bases, with 23 bases between them. The CDR3 contains 19 residues. Here the CDR3 DNA reads TGTGCCAGACGGGCCAGGGAGGGCAGTCAAAGCTCCTATAATTCACCCCTCCACTTT. It encodes CARRAREGSQSSYNSPLHF.

V usage is TRBV7-9 and J usage is TRBJ1-5; 7 nucleotides match TRBD1. Germline V gene data show CDR1 as SEHNR and CDR2 as FQNEAQ (reference sequence). V shed 4 bases, J shed 7 bases, and the junction held 7 bases outside the gene matches. The CDR3 loop spans 14 amino acids. The CDR3 DNA reads TGTGCCAGCAGCTCCCAGGGGGAACGCCAGCCCCAGCATTTT. This encodes CASSSQGERQPQHF.

In this sample, this clone turned up a few times. The chain carries TRBV18 and TRBJ1-4; 7 bases align to TRBD1. The CDR3 length is 15 residues. Germline V gene sequence: CDR1 KGHSH, CDR2 LQKENI. V lost 4 bases, J lost 8 bases, and 10 bases stayed unmatched. In DNA form, the CDR3 reads TGTGCCAGCTCACGACAAGACAGGGAGAGGGAAAAACTGTTTTTT. This sequence encodes CASSRQDREREKLFF.

This clone came up a few times. V and J are TRBV19 and TRBJ1-1; D may be TRBD1 (6 bases). The CDR3 spans 15 residues. The ends were cut back, 5 bases at V and 8 bases at J, with 21 bases in the middle. Germline V gives CDR1 LNHDA, CDR2 SQIVND (reference sequence). The CDR3 protein is CASSPKSTGKPEAFF. As DNA, the CDR3 is TGTGCCAGTAGTCCCAAGTCCACAGGGAAACCCGAAGCTTTCTTT.

The genes are TRBV7-6 and TRBJ2-7; the D call may be TRBD1 or TRBD2 (5 bases each). This CDR3 comprises 18 residues. CDR1 is SGHVS and CDR2 is FNYEAQ in the germline V gene. V lost 4 bases and J lost 1, with 23 bases in between. CDR3 DNA: TGTGCCAGCAGCTCCTCCGGGACGGAAATTCTTACTTCCTACGAGCAGTACTTC. Translated: CASSSSGTEILTSYEQYF.

The CDR3 sequence is CSVEPRTHSPDTQYF. The CDR3 DNA follows: TGCAGCGTTGAACCTCGGACTCATTCGCCAGATACGCAGTATTTT. The chain uses TRBV29-1 and TRBJ2-3; D is perhaps TRBD2 (5 bases). The CDR3 extends over 15 amino acids. The germline V and J ends were trimmed by 2 bases and 4 bases, with 16 bases remaining between them. CDR1 and CDR2 from the germline V gene are SQVTM and ANQGSEA.

The rearrangement joins TRBV28 to TRBJ2-5; 8 bases fit TRBD2. After removal of 4 bases from V and 2 bases from J, the junction contained 12 bases not matched to a gene. The CDR3 has 17 amino acids. Germline assignment: CDR1 MDHEN and CDR2 SYDVKM. CDR3 coding DNA: TGTGCCAGCAGTTCAGTACTGGCGGGAGGACCACAAGAGACCCAGTACTTC. Its protein is CASSSVLAGGPQETQYF.

The chain employs TRBV7-2 and TRBJ2-3; 11 bases fit TRBD2. V dropped 5 bases and J dropped 6; count of bases not matched to a gene: 7. CDR3 length: 15 amino acids. Germline V gene lookup returns CDR1 SGHTA and CDR2 FQGNSA. The CDR3, as DNA: TGTGCCAGCAGCATAGATCTAGCGGGGGGTGATACGCAGTATTTT. Amino acids: CASSIDLAGGDTQYF.

This clone was picked up a small number of times. Within the sample, other DNA sequences also encode this same CDR3. The chain has TRBV16 and TRBJ1-5; tentative D call: TRBD1 (5 bases). The CDR3 contains 15 residues. Looked up from germline, CDR1 is KGHSY and CDR2 is FQNENV. With 0 bases removed from V and 4 bases from J, the gap between germline ends came to 10 bases. CDR3 nucleotides: TGTGCCAGCAGCCAATCCGGGACCGCAAATCAGCCCCAGCATTTT. Its protein product is CASSQSGTANQPQHF. Variable domain in full (rest from reference TRBV16 and TRBJ1-5): GEEVAQTPKHLVRGEGQKAKLYCAPIKGHSYVFWYQQVLKNEFKFLISFQNENVFDETGMPKERFSAKCLPNSPCSLEIQATKLEDSAVYFCASSQSGTANQPQHFGDGTRLSIL.

This clone is a singleton in its sample. The V and J genes are TRBV9 and TRBJ2-3; unclear D gene. Germline V gene lookup returns CDR1 SGDLS and CDR2 YYNGEE. The CDR3 extends over 15 amino acids. V was trimmed by 0 bases and J by 3 bases, leaving 11 bases between them. The CDR3 sequence: CASSVAVDSTDTQYF. CDR3 DNA sequence: TGTGCCAGCAGCGTAGCGGTAGACTCGACAGATACGCAGTATTTT.

The chain carries TRBV15 and TRBJ2-1; TRBD1 matches 10 bases. CDR1 is LNHNV, CDR2 YYDKDF, per germline (reference sequence). Trimming at V came to 3 bases and at J to 4 bases, leaving 6 bases not matched to a gene. This CDR3 contains 16 residues. This CDR3 is CATSRFGQGGYNEQFF. Here the CDR3 DNA reads TGTGCCACCAGCAGGTTCGGACAGGGGGGTTACAATGAGCAGTTCTTC.

The CDR3 nucleotides read TGTGCCAGCAGCCCAGCCGGGACAGGGACTAACTATGGCTACACCTTC. It yields the protein CASSPAGTGTNYGYTF. The V gene is TRBV9, the J gene TRBJ1-2; 9 nucleotides agree with TRBD1. The CDR3 length is 16 residues. The J segment lost 0 bases and the V segment lost 4 bases, leaving 7 bases of the junction unmatched. CDR1 and CDR2 (germline): SGDLS, YYNGEE.

V usage is TRBV7-3 and J usage is TRBJ2-1; 9 bases map to TRBD2. The CDR3 has 15 residues. Germline lookup yields CDR1 SGHTA and CDR2 FQGTGA. J gave up 2 bases and V 2 bases, and 1 base lay outside the gene matches. CDR3 nucleotide sequence: TGTGCCAGCAGCTTACTAGCGGGAACCTACAATGAGCAGTTCTTC. This sequence encodes CASSLLAGTYNEQFF. Supplemented by reference TRBV7-3 and TRBJ2-1, the full variable domain reads GAGVSQTPSNKVTEKGKYVELRCDPISGHTALYWYRQSLGQGPEFLIYFQGTGAADDSGLPNDRFFAVRPEGSVSTLKIQRTERGDSAVYLCASSLLAGTYNEQFFGPGTRLTVL.

This clone was seen only once. This chain connects TRBV27 to TRBJ1-1; 9 bases match TRBD1. V was clipped by 4 bases and J by 6 bases; unmatched bases: 9. Germline V gene lookup returns CDR1 MNHEY and CDR2 SMNVEV (reference sequence). The CDR3 contains 15 residues. The CDR3 DNA is TGTGCCAGCAGTTCCCCCGGGACAGGGAGGCCTGAAGCTTTCTTT. Its translation is CASSSPGTGRPEAFF.

The chain carries TRBV7-2 and TRBJ1-2; D perhaps matches TRBD1 (6 bases). CDR3 length equals 14 residues. Germline V gene sequence: CDR1 SGHTA, CDR2 FQGNSA. V lost 6 bases, J lost 3 bases, and 14 bases lay in between. The DNA of the CDR3 is TGTGCCAGCAGAAAACAGGGTCAGGACTATGGCTACACCTTC. Translation gives CASRKQGQDYGYTF.

This chain connects TRBV19 to TRBJ1-2; 8 bases are a match to TRBD1. V lost 7 bases to trimming and J lost 3 bases; unmatched junction nucleotides: 7. This CDR3 contains 14 residues. In germline, CDR1 is LNHDA, CDR2 SQIVND (reference sequence). CDR3 in amino acids: CASKDRVVDYGYTF. Written as DNA, the CDR3 is TGTGCCAGTAAGGACAGGGTGGTAGACTATGGCTACACCTTC.

In its sample, this clone was seen once. This chain joins TRBV6-5 and TRBJ1-1, with a tentative D call TRBD1 (5 bases). Trimming took 2 bases from V and 5 from J, leaving 18 bases between them. This CDR3 is 16 amino acids long. CDR1 and CDR2 (germline): MNHEY, SVGAGI. The CDR3 sequence: CASSYTPGGDGTEAFF. The CDR3 nucleotides read TGTGCCAGCAGTTACACCCCGGGGGGGGATGGGACTGAAGCTTTCTTT.

The V gene is TRBV10-3, the J gene TRBJ2-5; 9 bases match TRBD1. CDR1 and CDR2 (germline): ENHRY, SYGVKD. The CDR3 runs 14 residues. With V trimmed by 7 bases and J by 4 bases, 7 bases remained unmatched. CDR3 coding DNA: TGTGCCATCAACTCACAGGGGGCGCGAGAGACCCAGTACTTC. This encodes CAINSQGARETQYF.

The chain is built from TRBV29-1 and TRBJ2-3; D is uncertain. The germline V gene encodes CDR1 SQVTM and CDR2 ANQGSEA. The CDR3 extends over 13 amino acids. Trimming cost V 2 bases and J 0 bases, with 6 bases left between them. Written as DNA, the CDR3 is TGCAGCGTTGAACGTGGGAGCACAGATACGCAGTATTTT. This gives the protein CSVERGSTDTQYF.

The chain is built from TRBV5-6 and TRBJ2-4; D gene ambiguous. Germline assignment: CDR1 SGHDT and CDR2 YYEEEE. The CDR3 runs 13 residues. Trimming took 0 bases from V and 0 from J, leaving 1 base between them. The CDR3 bases are TGTGCCAGCAGCTTGGTAGCCAAAAACATTCAGTACTTC. Its translation: CASSLVAKNIQYF. The whole variable domain, remainder taken from reference TRBV5-6 and TRBJ2-4, is DAGVTQSPTHLIKTRGQQVTLRCSPKSGHDTVSWYQQALGQGPQFIFQYYEEEERQRGNFPDRFSGHQFPNYSSELNVNALLLGDSALYLCASSLVAKNIQYFGAGTRLSVL.

The chain uses TRBV7-2 and TRBJ1-1; D ambiguous. V was shortened by 6 bases and J by 1 base, with 12 bases between the two germline ends. Germline V gene data show CDR1 as SGHTA and CDR2 as FQGNSA. There are 14 residues in the CDR3. The CDR3 DNA sequence: TGTGCCAGCAGACCTATGACAACGAACACTGAAGCTTTCTTT. Amino acid sequence: CASRPMTTNTEAFF.

About this clone: The junction shows a germline mismatch at one end, possibly a read error. This chain joins TRBV5-1 and TRBJ2-7; 14 positions agree with TRBD2. This CDR3 contains 15 residues. Germline values: CDR1 SGHRS, CDR2 YFSETQ. This CDR3 is CASSTGTSGSYEQYF. CDR3 nucleotide sequence: TGTGCCAGCAGCACGGGGACTAGCGGGAGTTACGAGCAGTACTTC.

The chain employs TRBV28 and TRBJ1-5; D is ambiguous. This CDR3 has 14 residues. CDR1 is MDHEN and CDR2 is SYDVKM in the germline V gene. Trimming left V 2 bases short and J 2 bases short, with 7 bases between. CDR3 region: CASSLRQGNQPQHF. CDR3 DNA sequence: TGTGCCAGCAGTTTAAGGCAGGGCAATCAGCCCCAGCATTTT.

This sequence joins TRBV6-4 and TRBJ2-2, with D hard to call. Germline V gene data show CDR1 as MRHNA and CDR2 as SNTAGT. V gave up 3 bases and J gave up 1 base, with 3 bases separating them. This CDR3 contains 13 residues. CDR3 loop: CASSEGNTGELFF. For the CDR3, the DNA is TGTGCCAGCAGTGAGGGGAACACCGGGGAGCTGTTTTTT.